This passage covers 10 T cell receptor beta chains from one sample sequenced in a study of blood T cell repertoires in COVID-19. This table comes from immunoSEQ multiplex PCR, and its TCRdb copy is limited to in-frame clones, with some not included. In the table there are 70,000 to 95,000 clones, roughly 91% of which are singletons. The sequenced sample was peripheral blood. These receptors originate from a man in his 70s with active or convalescent COVID-19.

This clone was seen a few times. V is TRBV4-1 and J is TRBJ1-3; a weak D match, TRBD1 (5 bases). Germline V gene lookup returns CDR1 MGHRA and CDR2 YSYEKL. Between the trimmed V and J ends, which lost 5 bases and 1 base, there was a span of 18 bases. The CDR3 runs to 17 residues. CDR3 protein: CASSMLGGSASGNTIYF. The DNA of the CDR3 is TGCGCCAGCAGCATGCTTGGGGGGTCAGCTTCTGGAAACACCATATATTTT.

The V call is TRBV2, the J call TRBJ2-3, with 7 bases aligning to TRBD2. This CDR3 region has 17 residues. The germline V gene has CDR1 SNHLY and CDR2 FYNNEI. With 5 bases clipped from V and 4 bases from J, the junction kept 15 bases outside the gene matches. CDR3 nucleotides: TGTGCCAGCAGTTACCTTGCTGGCGGGAGTAGTGCAGATACGCAGTATTTT. Translation gives CASSYLAGGSSADTQYF.

J is TRBJ2-3 and V is TRBV28; possibly TRBD2 for D (6 bases). The V end was cut by 6 bases, the J end by 4 bases, with 17 bases between. Germline assignment: CDR1 MDHEN and CDR2 SYDVKM. The CDR3 has 15 amino acids. DNA for the CDR3: TGTGCCAGCAGGGACGGGGGTGGCAGCGCAGATACGCAGTATTTT. Encoded protein: CASRDGGGSADTQYF. Based on the CDR3 plus reference TRBV28 and TRBJ2-3, the full variable domain is DVKVTQSSRYLVKRTGEKVFLECVQDMDHENMFWYRQDPGLGLRLIYFSYDVKMKEKGDIPEGYSVSREKKERFSLILESASTNQTSMYLCASRDGGGSADTQYFGPGTRLTVL.

The chain combines TRBV25-1 with TRBJ2-3; 7 bases agree with TRBD1. The CDR3 is made up of 15 amino acids. Germline V gene sequence: CDR1 MGHDK, CDR2 SYGVNS. V was pared by 3 bases and J by 1 base, with 4 bases of the junction left unmatched. The CDR3 coding sequence is TGTGCCAGCAGTGACCCCGGACAGGGCACAGATACGCAGTATTTT. This translates into CASSDPGQGTDTQYF.

The V and J genes are TRBV9 and TRBJ1-1, with D hard to call. V shed 3 bases and J shed 8 bases, with 8 bases lying between them. Germline assignment: CDR1 SGDLS and CDR2 YYNGEE. The CDR3 spans 11 residues. CDR3 DNA sequence: TGTGCCAGCAGCGCCGGAGGGGAAGCTTTCTTT. The encoded protein is CASSAGGEAFF.

To note about this clone: Germline is not matched at one junction end, which may reflect a read error. V and J are TRBV19 and TRBJ1-4; the match to TRBD1 covers 7 bases. The CDR3 covers 16 residues. The germline V gene encodes CDR1 LNHDA and CDR2 SQIVND (reference sequence). The CDR3 DNA follows: TGTGCCAATAGTATCTGGGACAGCGCAACTAATGAAAAACTGTTTTTT. This encodes CANSIWDSATNEKLFF.

This clone was found once. This rearrangement joins TRBV4-2 to TRBJ1-5; D uncertain. The V end lost 0 bases, the J end lost 3 bases, and 6 bases lay between the germline ends. The CDR3 is 14 amino acids. Germline V lookup: CDR1 LGHNA, CDR2 YNFKEQ. CDR3 sequence: CASSQDAVNQPQHF. Here the CDR3 DNA reads TGTGCCAGCAGCCAAGATGCAGTCAATCAGCCCCAGCATTTT.

This clone has only a few counts. The chain joins TRBV4-2 to TRBJ1-5; tentatively, D is TRBD1 (6 bases). Germline CDR1 and CDR2: LGHNA and YNFKEQ. Between the trimmed V and J ends, which lost 0 bases and 0 bases, there was a span of 9 bases. The CDR3 extends over 16 amino acids. This CDR3 reads CASSQETGISNQPQHF. CDR3 in DNA: TGTGCCAGCAGCCAAGAAACAGGGATTAGCAATCAGCCCCAGCATTTT.

This clone showed up just once. This chain links TRBV6-5 with TRBJ1-3; D is possibly TRBD1 (5 bases). The CDR3 contains 14 residues. V was clipped by 6 bases and J by 0 bases, with 9 bases between them. The germline V gene has CDR1 MNHEY and CDR2 SVGAGI. CDR3 sequence: CASSRQGSGNTIYF. The CDR3 DNA reads as TGTGCCAGCAGCCGCCAGGGCTCTGGAAACACCATATATTTT.

This clone was counted only a few times. The rearrangement uses TRBV30 and TRBJ1-5; D perhaps matches TRBD1 (5 bases). V was shortened by 0 bases and J by 5 bases, with 8 bases between the two germline ends. This CDR3 is built from 13 residues. CDR1 and CDR2 from the germline V gene are GTSNPN and SVGIG (reference sequence). CDR3 nucleotide sequence: TGTGCCTGGAGTGTGGGGGGATATCAGCCCCAGCATTTT. Translating gives CAWSVGGYQPQHF.